The text below deals with one TCR beta chain. Just one base apart from a much larger clone, this may be a read error. RNA transcripts gave rise to amplified TCR beta CDR3 regions. In the first-round RT-PCR of the TCR CDR3, the HTBI primer set was used. TCRdb re-analysed the multiplex PCR reads in MiXCR, keeping a single row per CDR3 protein. The profile shows 250,000 to 300,000 distinct CDR3 sequences, approximately 15% of them singletons. CDR1 is DFQATT and CDR2 is SNEGSKA in the germline V gene (reference sequence). The CDR3 has 15 residues. This specimen comes from a study of T cells in Graves' hyperthyroidism and ophthalmopathy. Disease lasting under 3 months, a NOSPECS grade of at least 4, and a Clinical Activity Score of at least 3 were features of the ophthalmopathy patients. Diagnoses were established using clinical symptoms, serum thyroxine and TRAb, thyroid ultrasound and orbital computed tomography.

Sequencing was done on a sample of blood. This chain links TRBV20-1 with TRBJ2-3; 9 nucleotides match TRBD2. The TCR was taken from a woman in her sixties with Graves' ophthalmopathy. This CDR3 reads CNARDFSGSGDTQYF. CDR3 sequence (DNA): TGCAATGCTAGAGATTTTAGCGGGAGCGGCGATACGCAGTATTTT.